The 3 T cell receptor beta chains given below trace back to one sample, sequenced in a study of T cells in tuberculosis. Only in-frame clones appear in the TCRdb table, and some are missing; sequencing was by immunoSEQ multiplex PCR. Of about 23,000 clones detected, roughly 97% appear once; the ten largest clones hold more than 5.5%. The sequenced sample consisted of PBMCs. These receptors were taken from a donor between 10 and 35 years old with latent tuberculosis or without tuberculosis infection.

The chain uses TRBV30 and TRBJ2-1, with D possibly matching TRBD1 (6 bases). With 7 bases removed from V and 9 bases from J, the gap between germline ends came to 13 bases. This CDR3 region has 11 residues. The germline gives CDR1 GTSNPN, CDR2 SVGIG (reference sequence). The CDR3 sequence: CALTTGTEQFF. CDR3 nucleotide sequence: TGTGCCTTAACCACAGGGACTGAGCAGTTCTTC.

The chain carries TRBV25-1 and TRBJ1-2; D is unclear. There are 13 residues in the CDR3. The V end lost 1 base, the J end lost 3 bases, and 6 bases lay between the germline ends. Germline loops: CDR1 MGHDK, CDR2 SYGVNS. CDR3 protein: CASSEFGDYGYTF. CDR3 sequence (DNA): TGTGCCAGCAGTGAATTCGGTGACTATGGCTACACCTTC.

The chain is built from TRBV27 and TRBJ2-5; perhaps TRBD2 as D (5 bases). V lost 4 bases and J lost 5, with 8 bases in between. From germline, CDR1 is MNHEY and CDR2 SMNVEV (reference sequence). The CDR3 length is 12 residues. CDR3: CASSWPGETQYF. The DNA for the CDR3 is TGTGCCAGCAGTTGGCCGGGGGAGACCCAGTACTTC.